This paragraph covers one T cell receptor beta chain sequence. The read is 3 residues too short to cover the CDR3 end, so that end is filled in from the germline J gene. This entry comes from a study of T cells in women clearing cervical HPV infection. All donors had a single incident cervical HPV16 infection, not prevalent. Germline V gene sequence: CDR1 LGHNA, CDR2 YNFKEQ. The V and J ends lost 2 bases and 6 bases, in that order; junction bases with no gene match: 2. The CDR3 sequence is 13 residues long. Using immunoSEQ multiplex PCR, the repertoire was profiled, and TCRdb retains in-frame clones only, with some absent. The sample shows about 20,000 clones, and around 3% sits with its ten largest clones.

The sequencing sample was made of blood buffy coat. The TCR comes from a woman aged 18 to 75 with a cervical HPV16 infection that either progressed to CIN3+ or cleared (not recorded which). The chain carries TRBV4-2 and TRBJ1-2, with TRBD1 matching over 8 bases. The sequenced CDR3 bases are TGTGCCAGCAGCCAACAGGGGGCGGATGGC. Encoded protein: CASSQQGADG. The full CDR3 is CASSQQGADGYTF.